Following are 14 T cell receptor beta chains from one sample sequenced in a study of shared clonotypes between healthy human individuals. The data were produced by immunoSEQ multiplex PCR, yet TCRdb's version contains in-frame clones alone and is incomplete. The repertoire holds 1,500,000 or so clones, just under 99% seen once, with over 0.3% in the top ten. Sequenced input: naive CD4+ T cells sorted from blood. The sample's subset: CD45RA+ positively selected. The origin of the receptors is a man aged 30 to 39 in good health.

This chain links TRBV30 with TRBJ2-7; 7 nucleotides line up with TRBD1. The CDR3 contains 12 residues. Germline-derived CDR1 and CDR2 are GTSNPN and SVGIG (reference sequence). For the CDR3, the DNA is TGTGCTGGACGTCAGGGGGACTACGAGCAGTACTTC. It is translated as CAGRQGDYEQYF.

The V and J genes are TRBV6-6 and TRBJ1-2; unclear D gene. Trimming removed 6 bases from V and 8 bases from J, with 7 bases in between. Per germline, CDR1 MNHNY and CDR2 SVGAGI (reference sequence). CDR3 size: 10 residues. In nucleotides, the CDR3 is TGTGCCAGCAGGAAGGAGGGCTACACCTTC. Translation gives CASRKEGYTF.

This chain joins TRBV5-1 and TRBJ2-5, with 7 positions matching TRBD1. From germline, CDR1 is SGHRS and CDR2 YFSETQ. Trimming at V came to 1 base and at J to 5 bases, leaving 11 bases not matched to a gene. This CDR3 is built from 16 residues. The CDR3 reads CASSLTPGTVRETQYF. The CDR3 DNA reads as TGCGCCAGCAGCTTGACCCCCGGGACAGTGAGGGAGACCCAGTACTTC.

A remark on this clone: The junction and the germline gene differ at one end; a read error may be behind it. The rearrangement joins TRBV7-7 to TRBJ2-7; 9 bases match TRBD1. There are 13 residues in the CDR3. The germline gives CDR1 SSHAT, CDR2 FNYEAQ (reference sequence). CDR3 in DNA: TGTGCTAGCAGCAAGACAGGGGGTTACGAGCAGTACTTC. Residues: CASSKTGGYEQYF.

CDR3 coding DNA: TGCGCCAGCAGCTTGATCAAGGGTTTAACTTCCGAGCAGTACTTC. It is translated as CASSLIKGLTSEQYF. The rearrangement uses TRBV5-1 and TRBJ2-7; D uncertain. Between the trimmed V and J ends, which lost 1 base and 6 bases, there was a span of 17 bases. Per the germline V gene, CDR1 is SGHRS and CDR2 is YFSETQ. This CDR3 contains 15 residues.

This sequence joins TRBV28 and TRBJ1-3; D not certain. CDR3 length: 14 amino acids. V was pared by 4 bases and J by 0 bases, with 7 bases between. Germline loops: CDR1 MDHEN, CDR2 SYDVKM. The CDR3 reads CASSSRGSGNTIYF. CDR3 in DNA: TGTGCCAGCAGTTCCCGGGGCTCTGGAAACACCATATATTTT.

The gene calls are TRBV7-8 and TRBJ2-1, with 14 nucleotides matching TRBD2. This CDR3 is built from 18 residues. Germline V CDR1 and CDR2: SGHVS, FQNEAQ. V shed 5 bases and J 1 base; nucleotides not matched to a gene: 7. CDR3 in amino acids: CASSRGLAGALSYNEQFF. CDR3 nucleotides: TGTGCCAGCAGCCGGGGACTAGCGGGAGCCCTATCCTACAATGAGCAGTTCTTC.

This chain links TRBV30 with TRBJ2-7; 7 bases are shared with TRBD2. The germline V gene encodes CDR1 GTSNPN and CDR2 SVGIG (reference sequence). After removal of 4 bases from V and 3 bases from J, the junction contained 6 bases not matched to a gene. The CDR3 has 13 amino acids. This CDR3 reads CAWTASGYYEQYF. CDR3 sequence (DNA): TGTGCCTGGACCGCTAGCGGATACTACGAGCAGTACTTC.

The chain carries TRBV2 and TRBJ2-1; TRBD2 is a possible D gene (6 bases). V gave up 1 base and J gave up 0 bases, with 19 bases separating them. The germline V gene encodes CDR1 SNHLY and CDR2 FYNNEI. This CDR3 is built from 19 residues. CDR3 loop: CASSEGALARTRSYNEQFF. DNA for the CDR3: TGTGCCAGCAGTGAAGGGGCGCTAGCGCGTACCCGCTCCTACAATGAGCAGTTCTTC.

The V gene is TRBV28, the J gene TRBJ2-7; 9 positions agree with TRBD2. Germline V gene lookup returns CDR1 MDHEN and CDR2 SYDVKM. This CDR3 spans 17 amino acids. After removal of 3 bases from V and 1 base from J, the junction contained 10 bases not matched to a gene. In nucleotides, the CDR3 is TGTGCCAGCAGTTTTCAAGCGGGAGGCGACACTTCCTACGAGCAGTACTTC. Translating it yields CASSFQAGGDTSYEQYF.

The chain carries TRBV27 and TRBJ1-1; the match to TRBD1 covers 7 bases. The germline V gene encodes CDR1 MNHEY and CDR2 SMNVEV (reference sequence). The CDR3 is 15 residues long. The V segment lost 0 bases and the J segment 5 bases; nucleotides outside the gene matches: 6. CDR3 sequence: CASSLSAGGGTEAFF. In DNA, the CDR3 is TGTGCCAGCAGTTTATCGGCAGGGGGTGGAACTGAAGCTTTCTTT.

This clone was seen a single time. The chain has TRBV5-4 and TRBJ2-1; tentatively, D is TRBD2 (6 bases). The length of the CDR3 is 15 residues. Trimming took 5 bases from V and 7 from J, leaving 19 bases between them. Germline V CDR1 and CDR2: SGHNT, YYREEE (reference sequence). CDR3 residues: CASSLPSREQNEQFF. CDR3 nucleotides: TGTGCCAGCAGTCTACCCTCCCGGGAGCAAAATGAGCAGTTCTTC.

This clone showed up just once. The chain has TRBV29-1 and TRBJ2-2; D is perhaps TRBD1 (5 bases). CDR1 and CDR2 (germline): SQVTM, ANQGSEA. The CDR3 sequence is 13 residues long. Trimming pared 4 bases from V and 4 bases from J, leaving 10 bases between. The CDR3 coding sequence is TGCAGCGTTGCAAGCAGGGCCACCGGGGAGCTGTTTTTT. Translating it yields CSVASRATGELFF.

The chain carries TRBV5-1 and TRBJ2-3; D remains ambiguous. This CDR3 is built from 14 residues. CDR1 SGHRS and CDR2 YFSETQ come from the germline V gene. Trimming left V 1 base short and J 0 bases short, with 6 bases between. CDR3 nucleotides: TGCGCCAGCAGCTTGTTTCCTAGCACAGATACGCAGTATTTT. Amino acids: CASSLFPSTDTQYF.